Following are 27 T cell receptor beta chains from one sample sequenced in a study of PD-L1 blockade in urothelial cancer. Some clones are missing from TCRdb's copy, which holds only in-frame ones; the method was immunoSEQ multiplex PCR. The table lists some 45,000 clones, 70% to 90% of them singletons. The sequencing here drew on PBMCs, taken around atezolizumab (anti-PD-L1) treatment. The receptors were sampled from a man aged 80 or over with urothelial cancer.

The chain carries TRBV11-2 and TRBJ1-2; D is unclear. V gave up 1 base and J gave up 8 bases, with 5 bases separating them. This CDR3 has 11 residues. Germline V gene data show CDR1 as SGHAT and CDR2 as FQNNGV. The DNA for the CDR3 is TGTGCCAGCAGCTTAGGGAGGGGCTACACCTTC. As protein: CASSLGRGYTF.

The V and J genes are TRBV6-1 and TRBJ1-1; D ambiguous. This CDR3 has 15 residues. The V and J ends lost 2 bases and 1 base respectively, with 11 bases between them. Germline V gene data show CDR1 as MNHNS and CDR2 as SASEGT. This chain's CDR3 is CASSEIGRGNTEAFF. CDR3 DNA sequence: TGTGCCAGCAGTGAAATAGGACGGGGGAACACTGAAGCTTTCTTT.

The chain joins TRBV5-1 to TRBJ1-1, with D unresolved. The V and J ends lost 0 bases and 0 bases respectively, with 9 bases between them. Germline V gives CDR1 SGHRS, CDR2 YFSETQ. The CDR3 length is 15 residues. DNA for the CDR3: TGCGCCAGCAGCTTGGGCAGCGGAATGAACACTGAAGCTTTCTTT. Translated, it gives CASSLGSGMNTEAFF.

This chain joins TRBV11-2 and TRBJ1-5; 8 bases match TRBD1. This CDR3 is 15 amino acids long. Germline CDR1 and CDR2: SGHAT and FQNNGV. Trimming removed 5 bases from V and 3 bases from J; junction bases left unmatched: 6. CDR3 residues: CASSPHRGFNQPQHF. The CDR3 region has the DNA TGTGCCAGCAGCCCCCACAGGGGGTTCAATCAGCCCCAGCATTTT.

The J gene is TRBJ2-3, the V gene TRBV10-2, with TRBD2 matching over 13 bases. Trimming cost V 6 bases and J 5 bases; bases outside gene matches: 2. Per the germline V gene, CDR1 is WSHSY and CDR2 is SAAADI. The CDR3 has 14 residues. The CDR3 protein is CASRGLAGEDTQYF. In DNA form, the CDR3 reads TGCGCCAGCAGAGGACTAGCGGGAGAAGATACGCAGTATTTT.

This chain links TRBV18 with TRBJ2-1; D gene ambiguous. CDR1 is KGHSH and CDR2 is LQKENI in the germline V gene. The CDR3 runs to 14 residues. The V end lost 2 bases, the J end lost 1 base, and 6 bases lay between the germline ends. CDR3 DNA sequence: TGTGCCAGCTCACCAGGCCTTTCCTACAATGAGCAGTTCTTC. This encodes CASSPGLSYNEQFF.

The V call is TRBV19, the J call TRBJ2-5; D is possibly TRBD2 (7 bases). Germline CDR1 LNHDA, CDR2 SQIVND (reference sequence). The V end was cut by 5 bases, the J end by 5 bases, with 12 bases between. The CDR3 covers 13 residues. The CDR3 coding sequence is TGTGCCAGTAGTGGACGGGGGGCGGAGACCCAGTACTTC. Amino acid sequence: CASSGRGAETQYF.

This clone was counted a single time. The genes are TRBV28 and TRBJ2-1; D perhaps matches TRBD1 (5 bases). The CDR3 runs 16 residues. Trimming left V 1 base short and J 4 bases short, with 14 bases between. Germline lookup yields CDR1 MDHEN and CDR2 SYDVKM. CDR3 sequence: CASSLSVTRDYNEQFF. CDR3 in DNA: TGTGCCAGCAGTTTATCCGTGACCAGGGATTACAATGAGCAGTTCTTC.

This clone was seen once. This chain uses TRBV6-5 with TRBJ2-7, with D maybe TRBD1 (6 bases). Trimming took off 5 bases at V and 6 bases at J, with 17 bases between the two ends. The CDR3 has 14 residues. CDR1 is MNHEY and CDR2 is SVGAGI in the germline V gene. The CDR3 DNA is TGTGCCAGCAGTGAAACCGGGACACCACCCGAGCAGTACTTC. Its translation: CASSETGTPPEQYF.

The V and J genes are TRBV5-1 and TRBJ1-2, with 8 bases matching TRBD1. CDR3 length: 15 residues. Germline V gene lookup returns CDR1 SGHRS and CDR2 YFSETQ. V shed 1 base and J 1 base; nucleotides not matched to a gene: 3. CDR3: CASSLTGGNNYGYTF. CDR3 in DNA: TGCGCCAGCAGCTTGACAGGGGGTAATAACTATGGCTACACCTTC.

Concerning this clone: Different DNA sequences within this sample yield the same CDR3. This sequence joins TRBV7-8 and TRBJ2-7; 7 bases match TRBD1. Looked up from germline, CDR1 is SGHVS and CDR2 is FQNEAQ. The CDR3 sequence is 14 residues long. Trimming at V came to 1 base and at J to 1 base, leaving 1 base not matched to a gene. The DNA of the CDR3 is TGTGCCAGCAGCTTAGGGACAGGTTCCTACGAGCAGTACTTC. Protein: CASSLGTGSYEQYF.

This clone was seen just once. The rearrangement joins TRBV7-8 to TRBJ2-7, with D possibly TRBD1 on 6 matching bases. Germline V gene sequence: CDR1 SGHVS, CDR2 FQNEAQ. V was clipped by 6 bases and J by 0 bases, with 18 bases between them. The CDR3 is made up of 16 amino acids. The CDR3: CASSLRGSHSSYEQYF. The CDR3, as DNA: TGTGCCAGCAGTCTTAGGGGGAGTCATAGCTCCTACGAGCAGTACTTC.

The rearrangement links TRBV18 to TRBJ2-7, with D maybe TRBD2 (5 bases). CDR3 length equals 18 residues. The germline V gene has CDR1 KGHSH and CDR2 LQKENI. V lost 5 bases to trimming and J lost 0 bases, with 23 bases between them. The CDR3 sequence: CASSARPSGTATSYEQYF. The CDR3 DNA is TGTGCCAGCTCAGCACGGCCCTCGGGAACAGCAACCTCCTACGAGCAGTACTTC.

In DNA form, the CDR3 reads TGTGCCAGCAGTTTAATGGACAGGTACTCTGGGGCCAACGTCCTGACTTTC. It codes for CASSLMDRYSGANVLTF. V gene TRBV28 combines with J gene TRBJ2-6; TRBD1 matches at 7 bases. This CDR3 is 17 amino acids long. V gave up 2 bases and J gave up 0 bases; unmatched junction bases: 4. Germline V gene lookup returns CDR1 MDHEN and CDR2 SYDVKM.

CDR3 protein: CATSRDSGREQYF. The DNA of the CDR3 is TGTGCCACCAGCAGAGATTCCGGTCGCGAGCAGTACTTC. The V gene is TRBV15, the J gene TRBJ2-7; D is ambiguous. Germline V gene lookup returns CDR1 LNHNV and CDR2 YYDKDF (reference sequence). This CDR3 region has 13 residues. Deletions cut 0 bases from V and 6 bases from J, with 9 bases between.

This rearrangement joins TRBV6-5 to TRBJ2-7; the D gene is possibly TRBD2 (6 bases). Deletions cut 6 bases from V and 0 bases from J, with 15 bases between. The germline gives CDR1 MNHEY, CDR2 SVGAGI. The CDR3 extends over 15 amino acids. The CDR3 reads CASRTLSGGSYEQYF. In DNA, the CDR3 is TGTGCCAGCAGAACCCTTTCCGGGGGCTCCTACGAGCAGTACTTC.

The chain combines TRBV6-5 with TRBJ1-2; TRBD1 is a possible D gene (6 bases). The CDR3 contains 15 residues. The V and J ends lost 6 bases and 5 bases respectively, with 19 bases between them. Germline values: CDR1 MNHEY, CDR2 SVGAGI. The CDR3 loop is CASRLPLGTHYGYTF. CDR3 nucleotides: TGTGCCAGCAGACTCCCCCTCGGGACACATTATGGCTACACCTTC.

CDR3 sequence: CASSAQGGSNTEAFF. As DNA, the CDR3 is TGTGCCAGCAGCGCCCAGGGGGGATCGAACACTGAAGCTTTCTTT. The J gene is TRBJ1-1, the V gene TRBV7-9; 7 positions match TRBD1. CDR1 is SEHNR and CDR2 is FQNEAQ in the germline V gene (reference sequence). The CDR3 extends over 15 amino acids. J lost 1 base, V lost 5 bases, and 7 bases had no gene match.

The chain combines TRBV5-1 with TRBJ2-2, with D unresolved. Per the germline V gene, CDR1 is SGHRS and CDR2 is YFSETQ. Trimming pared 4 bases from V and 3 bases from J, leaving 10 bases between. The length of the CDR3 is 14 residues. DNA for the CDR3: TGCGCCAGCAGCACCCACCGGGACACCGGGGAGCTGTTTTTT. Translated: CASSTHRDTGELFF. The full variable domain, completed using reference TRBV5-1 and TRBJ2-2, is KAGVTQTPRYLIKTRGQQVTLSCSPISGHRSVSWYQQTPGQGLQFLFEYFSETQRNKGNFPGRFSGRQFSNSRSEMNVSTLELGDSALYLCASSTHRDTGELFFGEGSRLTVL.

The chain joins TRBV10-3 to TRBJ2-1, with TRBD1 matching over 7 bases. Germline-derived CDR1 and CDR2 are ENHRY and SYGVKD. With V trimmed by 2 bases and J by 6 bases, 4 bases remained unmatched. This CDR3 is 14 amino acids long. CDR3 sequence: CAISEPTGVNEQFF. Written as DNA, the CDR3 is TGTGCCATCAGTGAGCCCACAGGGGTCAATGAGCAGTTCTTC.

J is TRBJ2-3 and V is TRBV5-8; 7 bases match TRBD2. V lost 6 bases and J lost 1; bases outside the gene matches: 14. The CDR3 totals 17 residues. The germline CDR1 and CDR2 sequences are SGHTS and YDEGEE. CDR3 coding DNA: TGTGCCAGCACCTTCTGGATTCGCGGGAGAGGCACAGATACGCAGTATTTT. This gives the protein CASTFWIRGRGTDTQYF.

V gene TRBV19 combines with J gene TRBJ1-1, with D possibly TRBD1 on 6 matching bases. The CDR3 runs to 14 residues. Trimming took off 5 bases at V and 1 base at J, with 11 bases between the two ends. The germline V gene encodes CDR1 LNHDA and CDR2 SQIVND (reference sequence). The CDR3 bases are TGTGCCAGTAGTCAGACAGGCCGGAACACTGAAGCTTTCTTT. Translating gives CASSQTGRNTEAFF. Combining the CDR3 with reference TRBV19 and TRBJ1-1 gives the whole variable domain DGGITQSPKYLFRKEGQNVTLSCEQNLNHDAMYWYRQDPGQGLRLIYYSQIVNDFQKGDIAEGYSVSREKKESFPLTVTSAQKNPTAFYLCASSQTGRNTEAFFGQGTRLTVV.

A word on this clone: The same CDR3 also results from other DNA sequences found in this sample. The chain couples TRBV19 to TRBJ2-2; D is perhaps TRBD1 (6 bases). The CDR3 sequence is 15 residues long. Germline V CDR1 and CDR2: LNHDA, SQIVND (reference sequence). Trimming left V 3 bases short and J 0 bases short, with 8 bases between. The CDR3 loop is CASSMGAANTGELFF. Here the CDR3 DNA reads TGTGCCAGTAGTATGGGGGCGGCGAACACCGGGGAGCTGTTTTTT.

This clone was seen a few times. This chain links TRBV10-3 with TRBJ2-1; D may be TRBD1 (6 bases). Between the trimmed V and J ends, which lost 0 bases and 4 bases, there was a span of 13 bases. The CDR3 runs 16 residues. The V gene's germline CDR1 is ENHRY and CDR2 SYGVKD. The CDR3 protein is CAISESIGQIYNEQFF. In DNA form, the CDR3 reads TGTGCCATCAGTGAGTCGATCGGACAGATATACAATGAGCAGTTCTTC.

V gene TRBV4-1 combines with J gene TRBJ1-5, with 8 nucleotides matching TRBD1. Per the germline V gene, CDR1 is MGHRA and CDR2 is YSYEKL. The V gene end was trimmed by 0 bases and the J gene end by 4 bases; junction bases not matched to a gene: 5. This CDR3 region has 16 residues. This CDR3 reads CASSQEGRTGNQPQHF. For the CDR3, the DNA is TGCGCCAGCAGCCAAGAGGGACGGACAGGGAATCAGCCCCAGCATTTT.

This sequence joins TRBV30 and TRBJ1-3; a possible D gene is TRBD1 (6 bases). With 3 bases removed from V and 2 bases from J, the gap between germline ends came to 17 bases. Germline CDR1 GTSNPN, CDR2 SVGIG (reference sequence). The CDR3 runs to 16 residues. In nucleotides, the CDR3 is TGTGCCTGGAGCGCGTGGAGGTCAGGGGCTGGAAACACCATATATTTT. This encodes CAWSAWRSGAGNTIYF. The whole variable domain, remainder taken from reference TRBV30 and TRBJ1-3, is SQTIHQWPATLVQPVGSPLSLECTVEGTSNPNLYWYRQAAGRGLQLLFYSVGIGQISSEVPQNLSASRPQDRQFILSSKKLLLSDSGFYLCAWSAWRSGAGNTIYFGEGSWLTVV.

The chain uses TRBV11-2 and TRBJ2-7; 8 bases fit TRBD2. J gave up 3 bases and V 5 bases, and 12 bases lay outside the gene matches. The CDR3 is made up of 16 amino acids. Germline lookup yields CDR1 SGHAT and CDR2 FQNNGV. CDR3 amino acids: CASSPIAGTLFYEQYF. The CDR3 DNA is TGTGCCAGCAGCCCAATAGCGGGGACACTATTCTACGAGCAGTACTTC.